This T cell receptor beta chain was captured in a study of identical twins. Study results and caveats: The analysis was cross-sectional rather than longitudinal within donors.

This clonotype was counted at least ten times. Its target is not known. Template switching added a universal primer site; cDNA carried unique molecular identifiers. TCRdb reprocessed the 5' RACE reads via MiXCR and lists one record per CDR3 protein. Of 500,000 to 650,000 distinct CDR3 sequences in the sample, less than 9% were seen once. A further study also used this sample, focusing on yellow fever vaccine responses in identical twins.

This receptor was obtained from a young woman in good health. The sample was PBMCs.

The CDR3 reads CASIHRTPGQGSYEQYF. Written as DNA, the CDR3 is TGTGCCAGCATTCATAGAACTCCGGGACAGGGATCCTACGAGCAGTACTTC. The genes are TRBV2 and TRBJ2-7; TRBD1 agrees at 9 bases. The CDR3 length is 17 residues. Germline CDR1 reads SNHLY; CDR2 reads FYNNEI. V shed 7 bases, J shed 1 base, and the junction held 14 bases outside the gene matches.